The present entry profiles one T cell receptor (beta chain) with its context. Its specificity is unknown. This sample stems from a study of regulatory and conventional T cells in RAG deficiency. CDR3 length: 12 amino acids. The germline V and J ends were trimmed by 8 bases and 5 bases, with 12 bases remaining between them. CDR1 and CDR2 (germline): SNHLY, FYNNEI. Study observations and caveats: Patient subsets had shorter CDR3s; Omenn Treg-Tconv overlap exceeded 85%.

Sequencing was performed with immunoSEQ multiplex PCR; in TCRdb, only in-frame clones are kept and a portion is missing. The profile shows fewer than 35,000 clones, 75% to 90% of them singletons. Separately, the same data were catalogued under a study of regulatory T cells. This second report adds: Amplification used 52 TRBV primers and 13 TRBJ primers.

Input material: CD8+ T cells sorted from blood. This sequence originates from a human donor in good health. This chain joins TRBV2 and TRBJ1-1; tentative D call: TRBD1 (5 bases). This CDR3 reads CASFAGGTEAFF. The CDR3 nucleotides are TGTGCCAGCTTCGCCGGGGGTACTGAAGCTTTCTTT.